The 25 T cell receptor beta chains given below trace back to one sample, sequenced in a study of T cell repertoires in cytomegalovirus infection. TCRdb re-derived calls from the reads in MiXCR, one entry per CDR3 protein. Of 250,000 to 300,000 distinct CDR3 sequences detected, less than 9.5% appear once; the ten largest clones hold about 15%. Sequenced: PBMCs. Source of these receptors: a human donor in good health (CMV status not recorded). Some clones in this sample may be carry-over from other donors' samples.

This clonotype was detected ten times or more. The V call is TRBV11-2, the J call TRBJ2-2; a weak D match, TRBD2 (5 bases). The CDR3 extends over 14 amino acids. Germline lookup yields CDR1 SGHAT and CDR2 FQNNGV. V was cut by 5 bases and J by 2 bases, with 9 bases left in between. CDR3 sequence (DNA): TGTGCCAGCAGCAACGGACTTAACACCGGGGAGCTGTTTTTT. It codes for CASSNGLNTGELFF.

This clonotype was seen repeatedly, ten times or more. The J gene is TRBJ2-5, the V gene TRBV7-2; D is perhaps TRBD2 (6 bases). Between the trimmed V and J ends, which lost 1 base and 4 bases, there was a span of 13 bases. Looked up from germline, CDR1 is SGHTA and CDR2 is FQGNSA. CDR3 length equals 15 residues. This CDR3 is CASSLGGRFGETQYF. The CDR3 coding sequence is TGTGCCAGCAGCTTAGGGGGGAGGTTCGGAGAGACCCAGTACTTC.

The V call is TRBV7-2, the J call TRBJ2-5; 11 bases fit TRBD2. The CDR3 is made up of 18 amino acids. The germline V gene has CDR1 SGHTA and CDR2 FQGNSA. The ends lost 5 bases at V and 5 bases at J; junction bases unmatched: 16. This chain's CDR3 is CASSPIGGSSGRGETQYF. CDR3 coding DNA: TGTGCCAGCAGCCCTATAGGGGGTAGTAGCGGGAGGGGGGAGACCCAGTACTTC.

Ten or more counts support this clonotype. The J gene is TRBJ2-5, the V gene TRBV7-6; TRBD2 matches 13 bases. Germline V gene sequence: CDR1 SGHVS, CDR2 FNYEAQ. The CDR3 has 17 amino acids. The V gene end was trimmed by 5 bases and the J gene end by 4 bases; junction bases not matched to a gene: 10. The CDR3 here is CASSQTGTSGISETQYF. The CDR3 bases are TGTGCCAGCAGCCAGACCGGGACTAGCGGGATTTCAGAGACCCAGTACTTC. The full variable domain, rest sourced from reference TRBV7-6 and TRBJ2-5, is GAGVSQSPRYKVTKRGQDVALRCDPISGHVSLYWYRQALGQGPEFLTYFNYEAQQDKSGLPNDRFSAERPEGSISTLTIQRTEQRDSAMYRCASSQTGTSGISETQYFGPGTRLLVL.

The rearrangement uses TRBV29-1 and TRBJ2-5; TRBD2 might be the D (5 bases). Germline CDR1 reads SQVTM; CDR2 reads ANQGSEA. The CDR3 consists of 12 residues. Trimming stripped 7 bases from V and 2 bases from J, with 11 bases between. The CDR3 loop is CSATRDQETQYF. In nucleotides, the CDR3 is TGCAGCGCGACCCGGGATCAAGAGACCCAGTACTTC.

The table lists this clonotype with many counts. The chain combines TRBV7-2 with TRBJ2-5; 8 positions match TRBD1. There are 15 residues in the CDR3. Germline assignment: CDR1 SGHTA and CDR2 FQGNSA. V lost 1 base, J lost 0 bases, and 1 base stayed unmatched. The CDR3 nucleotides are TGTGCCAGCAGCTTAGGGACAGGGTACCAAGAGACCCAGTACTTC. Translation: CASSLGTGYQETQYF.

This clonotype was counted a few times. The chain joins TRBV20-1 to TRBJ1-2; no clear D. The CDR3 sequence is 12 residues long. Germline-derived CDR1 and CDR2 are DFQATT and SNEGSKA (reference sequence). The V gene lost 3 bases and the J gene lost 1 base, with 6 bases spanning the gap. Here the CDR3 reads CSASERNYGYTF. CDR3 coding DNA: TGCAGTGCTAGTGAGCGTAACTATGGCTACACCTTC.

This clonotype has a count of ten or more. V is TRBV7-3 and J is TRBJ2-3; the match to TRBD1 covers 8 bases. The CDR3 loop spans 17 amino acids. With V trimmed by 4 bases and J by 0 bases, 9 bases remained unmatched. Germline assignment: CDR1 SGHTA and CDR2 FQGTGA. For the CDR3, the DNA is TGTGCCAGCAGCTCTGGACAGGGCATTACTAGCACAGATACGCAGTATTTT. It is translated as CASSSGQGITSTDTQYF. Supplemented by reference TRBV7-3 and TRBJ2-3, the full variable domain reads GAGVSQTPSNKVTEKGKYVELRCDPISGHTALYWYRQSLGQGPEFLIYFQGTGAADDSGLPNDRFFAVRPEGSVSTLKIQRTERGDSAVYLCASSSGQGITSTDTQYFGPGTRLTVL.

This clonotype came up a few times. The chain has TRBV12-3 or TRBV12-4 and TRBJ2-2; 8 bases match TRBD2. Losses at the gene ends were 5 bases for V and 7 bases for J; bases not matched to a gene: 9. The CDR3 spans 15 residues. CDR3 nucleotides: TGTGCCAGCAGTATTAGCGGGGTCGGATTCGGGGAGCTGTTTTTT. It translates to CASSISGVGFGELFF.

The rearrangement links TRBV5-6 to TRBJ2-3; D remains unclear. The CDR3 spans 11 residues. Germline V CDR1 and CDR2: SGHDT, YYEEEE. Trimming took off 1 base at V and 10 bases at J, with 7 bases between the two ends. The CDR3 is CASSLLRAQYF. The CDR3 region has the DNA TGTGCCAGCAGCTTGCTTCGGGCGCAGTATTTT.

Only a few counts were recorded for this clonotype. The V and J genes are TRBV10-2 and TRBJ1-6, with a possible D match to TRBD1 (5 bases). Germline V gene sequence: CDR1 WSHSY, CDR2 SAAADI. There are 17 residues in the CDR3. Trimming removed 4 bases at V and 9 bases at J, with 22 bases between. The CDR3 spells CASSVKWAGNSGSPLHF. In nucleotides, the CDR3 is TGCGCCAGCAGTGTAAAATGGGCAGGGAATTCTGGTTCACCCCTCCACTTT.

The chain uses TRBV5-1 and TRBJ1-6, with TRBD1 matching over 7 bases. Trimming removed 7 bases from V and 7 bases from J; junction bases left unmatched: 8. The CDR3 consists of 14 residues. Germline V lookup: CDR1 SGHRS, CDR2 YFSETQ. CDR3 residues: CASRSGTENSPLHF. CDR3 nucleotide sequence: TGCGCCAGCCGATCCGGGACAGAAAATTCACCCCTCCACTTT.

This clonotype was observed at least ten times. The CDR3 is CASSPRDSSFMNTEAFF. The CDR3 DNA reads as TGTGCCAGCAGCCCTCGGGACAGCTCTTTCATGAACACTGAAGCTTTCTTT. V is TRBV7-6 and J is TRBJ1-1; TRBD1 matches at 7 bases. This CDR3 region has 17 residues. Losses at the gene ends were 5 bases for V and 0 bases for J; bases not matched to a gene: 12. Germline loops: CDR1 SGHVS, CDR2 FNYEAQ.

The rearrangement joins TRBV7-2 to TRBJ1-1; the match to TRBD1 covers 9 bases. Germline lookup yields CDR1 SGHTA and CDR2 FQGNSA. The CDR3 has 15 amino acids. The trim removed 6 bases at V and 10 bases at J, leaving 15 bases unmatched. CDR3 region: CASRSAGTGTSIAFF. In DNA form, the CDR3 reads TGTGCCAGCAGGTCCGCCGGGACAGGGACGTCGATAGCTTTCTTT. The entire variable domain, with the rest obtained from reference TRBV7-2 and TRBJ1-1, is as follows: GAGVSQSPSNKVTEKGKDVELRCDPISGHTALYWYRQSLGQGLEFLIYFQGNSAPDKSGLPSDRFSAERTGGSVSTLTIQRTQQEDSAVYLCASRSAGTGTSIAFFGQGTRLTVV.

Ten or more counts support this clonotype. The rearrangement uses TRBV7-8 and TRBJ2-3; D unresolved. There are 15 residues in the CDR3. Trimming stripped 5 bases from V and 5 bases from J, with 17 bases between. CDR1 and CDR2 (germline): SGHVS, FQNEAQ. CDR3 in DNA: TGTGCCAGCAGCACTCCCTCGGGTCCGGGAGATACGCAGTATTTT. Encoded protein: CASSTPSGPGDTQYF.

This clonotype appeared many times. The chain recombines TRBV5-6 with TRBJ2-1; a weak D match, TRBD2 (7 bases). Trimming pared 0 bases from V and 10 bases from J, leaving 14 bases between. Germline values: CDR1 SGHDT, CDR2 YYEEEE. The CDR3 has 14 residues. The CDR3 sequence: CASSLERGAREQFF. In DNA, the CDR3 is TGTGCCAGCAGCTTGGAACGGGGGGCCCGGGAGCAGTTCTTC.

This clonotype was picked up many times. The V call is TRBV12-3 or TRBV12-4, the J call TRBJ1-4; a possible D gene is TRBD1 (5 bases). V lost 5 bases and J lost 11, with 18 bases in between. The CDR3 totals 14 residues. CDR3: CASSPSTQGEKLFF. Written as DNA, the CDR3 is TGTGCCAGCAGTCCGTCGACACAAGGGGAGAAACTGTTTTTT.

This clonotype came up many times. This chain links TRBV7-2 with TRBJ1-2, with TRBD1 as a possible D gene (6 bases). Germline-derived CDR1 and CDR2 are SGHTA and FQGNSA. There are 15 residues in the CDR3. Trimming pared 0 bases from V and 6 bases from J, leaving 14 bases between. The CDR3 sequence: CASSLAGGRNNGYTF. For the CDR3, the DNA is TGTGCCAGCAGCTTAGCTGGGGGGCGGAATAATGGCTACACCTTC.

Many counts were recorded for this clonotype. The chain has TRBV7-6 and TRBJ2-5; 9 nucleotides align to TRBD2. The CDR3 loop spans 16 amino acids. Germline CDR1 reads SGHVS; CDR2 reads FNYEAQ. V shed 1 base, J shed 7 bases, and the junction held 10 bases outside the gene matches. CDR3 protein: CASSLGRGGAGGTQYF. CDR3 DNA: TGTGCCAGCAGCTTAGGACGCGGGGGGGCCGGTGGGACCCAGTACTTC.

V usage is TRBV11-2 and J usage is TRBJ2-7, with TRBD2 as a possible D gene (5 bases). Trimming took 4 bases from V and 9 from J, leaving 22 bases between them. Germline assignment: CDR1 SGHAT and CDR2 FQNNGV. The CDR3 contains 15 residues. CDR3 sequence: CASSSRSLGVGAQYF. The CDR3 DNA sequence: TGTGCCAGCAGCTCCCGATCCCTCGGGGTAGGCGCGCAGTACTTC.

In this sample, this clonotype turned up many times. This rearrangement joins TRBV7-2 to TRBJ1-6; D not certain. The germline CDR1 and CDR2 sequences are SGHTA and FQGNSA. V shed 5 bases and J shed 10 bases, with 9 bases lying between them. The CDR3 extends over 12 amino acids. The CDR3 sequence is CASSPLGSPLHF. CDR3 bases: TGTGCCAGCAGCCCATTGGGGTCACCCCTCCACTTT.

This clonotype was detected many times. V is TRBV7-6 and J is TRBJ2-2; D is undetermined. The V end lost 6 bases, the J end lost 4 bases, and 9 bases lay between the germline ends. The germline V gene encodes CDR1 SGHVS and CDR2 FNYEAQ. The CDR3 is 13 amino acids. The CDR3, as DNA: TGTGCCAGCAGGCCAGGCCGCACCGGGGAGCTGTTTTTT. Encoded protein: CASRPGRTGELFF.

This clonotype was detected many times. The V gene is TRBV7-6, the J gene TRBJ2-6; D not resolved. V lost 5 bases and J 0 bases, leaving 11 bases between the germline ends. This CDR3 has 16 residues. Per germline, CDR1 SGHVS and CDR2 FNYEAQ. DNA for the CDR3: TGTGCCAGCAGCCATCCGGCGAACTCTGGGGCCAACGTCCTGACTTTC. It codes for CASSHPANSGANVLTF.

This clonotype was counted ten times or more. Here the CDR3 DNA reads TGTGCCACCAGTGACTCCCTAGGGCCCCAGCATTTT. Translating it yields CATSDSLGPQHF. The chain links TRBV24-1 to TRBJ1-5; D call uncertain. Germline lookup yields CDR1 KGHDR and CDR2 SFDVKD. This CDR3 is 12 amino acids long. V was pared by 4 bases and J by 9 bases, with 9 bases between.

This chain joins TRBV10-3 and TRBJ2-1; TRBD2 is a possible D gene (6 bases). Trimming took 0 bases from V and 7 from J, leaving 10 bases between them. From germline, CDR1 is ENHRY and CDR2 SYGVKD. This CDR3 region has 14 residues. CDR3 sequence (DNA): TGTGCCATCAGTGAGTCATGGGGGGAAAATGAGCAGTTCTTC. Translating it yields CAISESWGENEQFF.